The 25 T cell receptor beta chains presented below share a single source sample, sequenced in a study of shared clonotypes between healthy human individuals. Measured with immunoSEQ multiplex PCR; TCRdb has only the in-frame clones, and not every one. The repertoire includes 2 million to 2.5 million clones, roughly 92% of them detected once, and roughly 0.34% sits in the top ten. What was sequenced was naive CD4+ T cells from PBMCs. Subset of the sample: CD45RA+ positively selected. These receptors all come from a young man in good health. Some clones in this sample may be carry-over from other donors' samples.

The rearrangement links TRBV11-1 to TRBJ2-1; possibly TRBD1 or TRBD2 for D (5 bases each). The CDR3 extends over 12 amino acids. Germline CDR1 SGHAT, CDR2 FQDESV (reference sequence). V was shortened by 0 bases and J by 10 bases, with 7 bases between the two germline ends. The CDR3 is CASSLARDEQFF. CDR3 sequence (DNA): TGTGCCAGCAGCTTAGCCCGGGACGAGCAGTTCTTC.

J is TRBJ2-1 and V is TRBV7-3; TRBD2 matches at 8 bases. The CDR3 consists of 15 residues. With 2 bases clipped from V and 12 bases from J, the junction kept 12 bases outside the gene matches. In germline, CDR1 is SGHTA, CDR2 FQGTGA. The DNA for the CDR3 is TGTGCCAGCAGCTTATATGGACTAGCTACAGATGGGCAGTTCTTC. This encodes CASSLYGLATDGQFF. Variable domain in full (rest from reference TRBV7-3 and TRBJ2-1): GAGVSQTPSNKVTEKGKYVELRCDPISGHTALYWYRQSLGQGPEFLIYFQGTGAADDSGLPNDRFFAVRPEGSVSTLKIQRTERGDSAVYLCASSLYGLATDGQFFGPGTRLTVL.

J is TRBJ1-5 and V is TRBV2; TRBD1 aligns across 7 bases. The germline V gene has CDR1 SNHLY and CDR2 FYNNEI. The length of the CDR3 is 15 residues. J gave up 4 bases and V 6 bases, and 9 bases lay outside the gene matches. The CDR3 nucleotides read TGTGCCAGCAGACCCGAGACAGGGCCAAATCAGCCCCAGCATTTT. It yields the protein CASRPETGPNQPQHF.

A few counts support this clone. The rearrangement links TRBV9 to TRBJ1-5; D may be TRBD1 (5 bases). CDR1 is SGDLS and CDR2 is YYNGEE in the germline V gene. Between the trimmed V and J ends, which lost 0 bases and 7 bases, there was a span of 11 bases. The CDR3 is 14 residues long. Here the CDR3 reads CASSVGLEGQPQHF. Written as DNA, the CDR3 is TGTGCCAGCAGCGTAGGCCTGGAGGGGCAGCCCCAGCATTTT.

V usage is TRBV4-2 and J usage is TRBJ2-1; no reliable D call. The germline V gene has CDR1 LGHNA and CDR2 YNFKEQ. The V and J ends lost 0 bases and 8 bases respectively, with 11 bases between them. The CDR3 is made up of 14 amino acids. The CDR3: CASSQERNGDEQFF. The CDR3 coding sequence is TGTGCCAGCAGCCAAGAAAGGAATGGCGATGAGCAGTTCTTC.

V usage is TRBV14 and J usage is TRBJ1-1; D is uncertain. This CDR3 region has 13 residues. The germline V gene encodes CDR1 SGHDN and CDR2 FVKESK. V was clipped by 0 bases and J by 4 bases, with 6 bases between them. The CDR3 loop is CASSQDPGTEAFF. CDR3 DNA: TGTGCCAGCAGCCAAGATCCGGGCACTGAAGCTTTCTTT.

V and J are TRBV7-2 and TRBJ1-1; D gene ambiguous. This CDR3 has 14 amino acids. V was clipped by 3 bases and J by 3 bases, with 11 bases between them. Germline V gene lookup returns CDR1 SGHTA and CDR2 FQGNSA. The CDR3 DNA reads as TGTGCCAGCAGCTTGAACCGGGCCTACACTGAAGCTTTCTTT. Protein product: CASSLNRAYTEAFF.

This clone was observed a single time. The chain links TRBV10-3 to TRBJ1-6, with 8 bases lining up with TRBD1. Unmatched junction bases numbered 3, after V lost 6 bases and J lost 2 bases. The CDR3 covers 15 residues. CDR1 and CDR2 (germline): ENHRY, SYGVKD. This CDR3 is CAISQGATYNSPLHF. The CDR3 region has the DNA TGTGCCATCAGCCAGGGGGCCACCTATAATTCACCCCTCCACTTT.

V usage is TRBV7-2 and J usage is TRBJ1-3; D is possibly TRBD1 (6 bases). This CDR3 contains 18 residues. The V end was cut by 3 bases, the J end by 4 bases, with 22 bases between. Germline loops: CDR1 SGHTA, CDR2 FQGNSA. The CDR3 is CASSFRAPAGARGNTIYF. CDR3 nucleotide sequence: TGTGCCAGCAGCTTTAGGGCGCCGGCGGGGGCGCGGGGAAACACCATATATTTT.

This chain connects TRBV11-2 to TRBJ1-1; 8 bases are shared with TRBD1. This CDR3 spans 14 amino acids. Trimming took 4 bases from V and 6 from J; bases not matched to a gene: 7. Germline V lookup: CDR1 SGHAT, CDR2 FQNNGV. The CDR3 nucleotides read TGTGCCAGCAGCTCGACTCCGGGACAGGCTGAAGCTTTCTTT. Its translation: CASSSTPGQAEAFF.

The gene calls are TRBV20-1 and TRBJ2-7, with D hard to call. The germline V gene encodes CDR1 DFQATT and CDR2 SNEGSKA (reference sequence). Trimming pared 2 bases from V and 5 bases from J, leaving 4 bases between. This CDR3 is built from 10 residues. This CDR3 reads CSARSNEQYF. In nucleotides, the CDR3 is TGCAGTGCTAGATCGAACGAGCAGTACTTC.

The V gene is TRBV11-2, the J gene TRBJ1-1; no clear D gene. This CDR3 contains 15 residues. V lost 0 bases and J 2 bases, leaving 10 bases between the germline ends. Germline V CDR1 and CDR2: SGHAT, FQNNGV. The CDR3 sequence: CASSLDLTVNTEAFF. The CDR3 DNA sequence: TGTGCCAGCAGCTTAGATCTTACCGTCAACACTGAAGCTTTCTTT.

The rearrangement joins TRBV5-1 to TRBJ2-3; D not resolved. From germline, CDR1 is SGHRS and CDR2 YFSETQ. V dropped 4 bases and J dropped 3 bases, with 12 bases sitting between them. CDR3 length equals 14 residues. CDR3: CASSPPAVTDTQYF. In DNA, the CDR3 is TGCGCCAGCAGCCCTCCCGCCGTGACAGATACGCAGTATTTT.

The CDR3 loop is CASSAGGGSGNTIYF. CDR3 sequence (DNA): TGTGCCAGCAGTGCGGGGGGGGGCTCTGGAAACACCATATATTTT. The chain links TRBV6-1 to TRBJ1-3; a weak D match, TRBD1 (5 bases). The CDR3 sequence is 15 residues long. V was cut by 4 bases and J by 0 bases, with 10 bases left in between. Germline CDR1 is MNHNS and CDR2 is SASEGT.

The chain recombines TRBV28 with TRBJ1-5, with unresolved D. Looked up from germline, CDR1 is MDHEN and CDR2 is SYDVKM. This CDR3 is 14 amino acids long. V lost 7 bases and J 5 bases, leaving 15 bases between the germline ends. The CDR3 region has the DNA TGTGCCAGCATATCTCGGACGTCTCATCAGCCCCAGCATTTT. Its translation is CASISRTSHQPQHF.

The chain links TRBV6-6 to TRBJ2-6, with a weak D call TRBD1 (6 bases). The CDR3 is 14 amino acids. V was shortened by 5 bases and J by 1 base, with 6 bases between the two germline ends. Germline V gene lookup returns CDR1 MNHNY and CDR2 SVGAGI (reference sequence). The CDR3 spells CASSTGSGANVLTF. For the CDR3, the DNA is TGTGCCAGCAGTACAGGGTCTGGGGCCAACGTCCTGACTTTC.

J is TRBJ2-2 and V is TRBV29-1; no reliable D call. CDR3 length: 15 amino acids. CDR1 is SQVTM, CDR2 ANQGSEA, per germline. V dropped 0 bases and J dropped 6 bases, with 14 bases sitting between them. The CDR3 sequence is CSVEDLGTGAGELFF. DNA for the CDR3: TGCAGCGTTGAAGATTTAGGCACCGGCGCCGGGGAGCTGTTTTTT.

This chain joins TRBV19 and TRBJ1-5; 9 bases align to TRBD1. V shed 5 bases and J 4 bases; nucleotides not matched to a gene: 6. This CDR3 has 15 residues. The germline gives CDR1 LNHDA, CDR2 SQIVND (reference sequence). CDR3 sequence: CASSSWDRVNQPQHF. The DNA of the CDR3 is TGTGCCAGTAGTTCTTGGGACAGGGTGAATCAGCCCCAGCATTTT. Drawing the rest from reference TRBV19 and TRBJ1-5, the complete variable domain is DGGITQSPKYLFRKEGQNVTLSCEQNLNHDAMYWYRQDPGQGLRLIYYSQIVNDFQKGDIAEGYSVSREKKESFPLTVTSAQKNPTAFYLCASSSWDRVNQPQHFGDGTRLSIL.

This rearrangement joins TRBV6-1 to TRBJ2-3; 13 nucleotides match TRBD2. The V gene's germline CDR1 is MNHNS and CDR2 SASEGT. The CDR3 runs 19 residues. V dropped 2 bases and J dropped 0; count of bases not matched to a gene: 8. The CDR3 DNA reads TGTGCCAGCAGTGAAACTAGCGGGAGGGCCGTTTCTAGCACAGATACGCAGTATTTT. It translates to CASSETSGRAVSSTDTQYF.

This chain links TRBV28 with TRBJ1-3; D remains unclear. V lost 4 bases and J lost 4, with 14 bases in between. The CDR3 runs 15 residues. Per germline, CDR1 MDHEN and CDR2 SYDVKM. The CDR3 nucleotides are TGTGCCAGCAGTTCACCGAAGGACGGAGGAAACACCATATATTTT. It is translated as CASSSPKDGGNTIYF.

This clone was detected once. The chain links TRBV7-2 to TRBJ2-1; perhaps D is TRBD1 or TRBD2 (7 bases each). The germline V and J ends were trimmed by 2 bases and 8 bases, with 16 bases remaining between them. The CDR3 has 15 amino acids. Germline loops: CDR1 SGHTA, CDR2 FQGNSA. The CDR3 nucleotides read TGTGCCAGCAGCTTAATTAGACAGGGAGGGGATGAGCAGTTCTTC. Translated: CASSLIRQGGDEQFF.

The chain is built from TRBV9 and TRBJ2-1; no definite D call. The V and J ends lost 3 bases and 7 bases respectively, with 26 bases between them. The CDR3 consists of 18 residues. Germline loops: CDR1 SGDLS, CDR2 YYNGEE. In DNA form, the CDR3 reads TGTGCCAGCAGCGAGACCCCCGGAGTGGGAATCATGGTAAATGAGCAGTTCTTC. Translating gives CASSETPGVGIMVNEQFF.

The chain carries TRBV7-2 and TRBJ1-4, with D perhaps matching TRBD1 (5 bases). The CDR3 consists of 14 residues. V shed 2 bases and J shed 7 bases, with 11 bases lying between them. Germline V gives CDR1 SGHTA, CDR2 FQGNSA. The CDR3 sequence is CASSLFGASEKLFF. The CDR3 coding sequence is TGTGCCAGCAGCTTATTTGGGGCAAGTGAAAAACTGTTTTTT.

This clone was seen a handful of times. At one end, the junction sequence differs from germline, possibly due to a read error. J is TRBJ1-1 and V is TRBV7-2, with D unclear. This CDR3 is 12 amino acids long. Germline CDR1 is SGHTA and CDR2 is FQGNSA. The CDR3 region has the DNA TGTGCCAGCACCTTAGGTTCGGCGGAAGCTTTCTTT. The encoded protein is CASTLGSAEAFF.

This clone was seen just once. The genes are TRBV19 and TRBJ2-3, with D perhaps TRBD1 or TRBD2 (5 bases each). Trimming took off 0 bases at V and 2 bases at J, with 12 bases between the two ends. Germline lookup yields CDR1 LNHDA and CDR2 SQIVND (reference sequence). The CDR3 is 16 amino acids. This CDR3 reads CASSIDPGRLTDTQYF. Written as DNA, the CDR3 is TGTGCCAGTAGTATAGATCCGGGACGGCTCACAGATACGCAGTATTTT.